This is a list of T cell receptor beta chains from one sample in a study of breast tumors, draining lymph nodes, adjacent tissues. TCRdb ran MiXCR on the multiplex PCR reads and lists one entry per CDR3 protein. The table includes over 250,000 distinct CDR3 sequences, around 31% detected once. Sequenced: axillary lymph node tissue. These TCRs come from a female donor with breast cancer. Some clones in this sample may be carry-over from other donors' samples. Both conserved end residues are part of each CDR3. D genes are given only for firm matches. A clone size is listed for some rows: how often the clone was seen (once, few, many), or a class if it is expanded.

D	V	size	J	DNA	CDR3
TRBD2	TRBV20-1	NA	TRBJ2-1	TGCAGTGCCAGACCGGGACTAGCGAATTACAATGACCAGTTCTTC	CSARPGLANYNDQFF
NA	TRBV29-1	NA	TRBJ2-2	TGCAGCGTTGGGGCGAAGAACACCGGGGGGCTGTTTTTT	CSVGAKNTGGLFF
NA	TRBV11-2	many	TRBJ1-6	TGTGCCAGCACCGGAGGGAGTCGGTCACCCCTCCACTTT	CASTGGSRSPLHF
NA	TRBV18	NA	TRBJ2-5	TGTGCCAGCTCACCATTGGGGAGCCAAGAGACCCAGTACTTC	CASSPLGSQETQYF
TRBD2	TRBV6-1	NA	TRBJ2-5	TGTGCCAGCACCGAAAGGGGTCAGAGCGGGAGAGGTGTGGCGTCCAAGTACTTC	CASTERGQSGRGVASKYF
TRBD2	TRBV7-6	many	TRBJ2-2	TGTGCCAGCAGCCCCCAGGCGGGAGGGCCGGACACCGGGGAGCTGTTTTTT	CASSPQAGGPDTGELFF
TRBD1	TRBV30	many	TRBJ1-2	TGTGCCTGGAGGGAAACCGGGACAGGCAACTACACCTTC	CAWRETGTGNYTF
NA	TRBV9	NA	TRBJ2-1	TGTGCCAGCAGCGAAGGGCCAGGAGCATACAATGAGCCGTTCTTC	CASSEGPGAYNEPFF
TRBD1	TRBV28	few	TRBJ2-2	TGTGCCAGCAGGTGGGACAGGGAGAGCGGGGAGCTGTTTTTT	CASRWDRESGELFF
TRBD1	TRBV6-5	many	TRBJ1-2	TGTGCCAGCACCCGCACTGGGGACAGGGGCTATGGCTACACCTTC	CASTRTGDRGYGYTF
TRBD2	TRBV25-1	NA	TRBJ2-3	TGTGCCAGCAGTGGGGGACTAGCGGGAACCTACACAGGTACGCGGTATTTT	CASSGGLAGTYTGTRYF
TRBD2	TRBV6-1	once	TRBJ2-3	TGTGCCAGCAGTCAGCTAGCGGGGTCCAGCACAGATACGCAGTATTTT	CASSQLAGSSTDTQYF
TRBD1	TRBV20-1	many	TRBJ2-7	TGCAGTGCTAGAGATCGGGACAGGGACTACGAGCAGTACTTC	CSARDRDRDYEQYF
NA	TRBV4-1	many	TRBJ2-1	TGCGCCAGCAGCCGAGGCGATCGGGACAATGAGCAGTTCTTC	CASSRGDRDNEQFF
NA	TRBV10-2	NA	TRBJ2-6	TGCGCCAGCAGGGGCAGGGCCAACGTCCTGACTTTC	CASRGRANVLTF
NA	TRBV12-3/TRBV12-4	many	TRBJ2-1	TGTGCCAGTTCCACGTCAGGCGGTCACAATGAGCAGTTCTTC	CASSTSGGHNEQFF
NA	TRBV3-1	many	TRBJ1-2	TGTGCCAGCAGCCAACCCGGGCCATATGGCTACACCTTC	CASSQPGPYGYTF
NA	TRBV6-4	many	TRBJ2-7	TGTGCCAGCAGCCTACCGGGACCCGCCTCCTACGAGCAGTACTTC	CASSLPGPASYEQYF
TRBD2	TRBV28	NA	TRBJ2-1	TGTGCCACACGACTAGCGGGGTCCCACAATGAGCAGTTCTTC	CATRLAGSHNEQFF
NA	TRBV6-2/TRBV6-3	few	TRBJ2-1	TGTGCCAGCAGTCCCTCCAATGAGCAGTTCTTC	CASSPSNEQFF
NA	TRBV27	few	TRBJ1-5	TGTGCCAGCAGTCTCCTGAAGAGCCAGCCCCAGCATTTT	CASSLLKSQPQHF
NA	TRBV10-3	few	TRBJ2-5	TGTGCCACCAGCGGGCAGGTCGTAGAGACCCAGTACTTC	CATSGQVVETQYF
NA	TRBV5-1	NA	TRBJ2-5	TGCGCCAGCAGTCCTCTGGGGCAGGTTCTCCAAGGGGAGACCCAGTACTTC	CASSPLGQVLQGETQYF
NA	TRBV15	NA	TRBJ2-2	TGTGCCGCCAGCAGAAACCTGGCGGACTCCGGGGAGCTGTCTTTT	CAASRNLADSGELSF